Below are 30 T cell receptor beta chains sequenced from a single sample in a study of regulatory T cells in long-lasting Graves disease. Time point noted: newly diagnosed GD, antithyroid drugs for less than 3 months. RNA extracted from PBMCs served as the sequencing template. To make TCR beta libraries, researchers used iRepertoire HTBI primers and Arm-PCR of CDR3 regions. TCRdb analysed the multiplex PCR reads with MiXCR anew, one entry per CDR3 protein. The table lists some 250,000 distinct CDR3 sequences, approximately 20% of them singletons, with more than 20% in the top ten. This material consisted of peripheral blood mononuclear cells (PBMCs), taken at new diagnosis, from a patient treated with antithyroid drugs. Receptor source: a female donor with Graves disease.

This clonotype appeared many times. The chain carries TRBV3-1 and TRBJ2-5; the match to TRBD2 covers 11 bases. The CDR3 runs 14 residues. The V gene end was trimmed by 4 bases and the J gene end by 5 bases; junction bases not matched to a gene: 3. Germline loops: CDR1 LGHDT, CDR2 YNNKEL (reference sequence). The CDR3 protein is CASSLTSGKETQYF. The CDR3 DNA is TGTGCCAGCAGCCTGACTAGCGGGAAGGAGACCCAGTACTTC.

The rearrangement uses TRBV28 and TRBJ2-3; 10 bases map to TRBD1. V lost 5 bases and J lost 4; bases outside the gene matches: 9. The CDR3 runs to 16 residues. The germline gives CDR1 MDHEN, CDR2 SYDVKM. DNA of the CDR3: TGTGCCAGCAGTCCATCGACAGGGGGCAAGGCAGATACGCAGTATTTT. Protein: CASSPSTGGKADTQYF.

This clonotype has just a few counts. V is TRBV6-1 and J is TRBJ2-1, with 10 bases that match TRBD2. CDR3 length equals 15 residues. Germline loops: CDR1 MNHNS, CDR2 SASEGT. V shed 7 bases and J 9 bases; nucleotides not matched to a gene: 12. CDR3 nucleotides: TGTGCCAGCACCCAAGGGGCTAGCGGGAGTACTGAGCAGTTCTTC. Amino acid sequence: CASTQGASGSTEQFF.

The sample holds many counts of this clonotype. The chain joins TRBV7-2 to TRBJ2-7; D is undetermined. The germline CDR1 and CDR2 sequences are SGHTA and FQGNSA. V lost 6 bases to trimming and J lost 3 bases, with 18 bases between them. This CDR3 comprises 15 residues. In DNA, the CDR3 is TGTGCCAGCAGTCTCGCCCTTATTGCACGCTACGAGCAGTACTTC. Residues: CASSLALIARYEQYF. The whole variable domain, filled in from reference TRBV7-2 and TRBJ2-7, reads GAGVSQSPSNKVTEKGKDVELRCDPISGHTALYWYRQSLGQGLEFLIYFQGNSAPDKSGLPSDRFSAERTGGSVSTLTIQRTQQEDSAVYLCASSLALIARYEQYFGPGTRLTVT.

V is TRBV20-1 and J is TRBJ1-1; 9 nucleotides align to TRBD1. The CDR3 contains 13 residues. V lost 5 bases, J lost 5 bases, and 6 bases stayed unmatched. Germline CDR1 and CDR2: DFQATT and SNEGSKA (reference sequence). In DNA, the CDR3 is TGCAGTGCTCAGACAGGGGGAGAAACTGAAGCTTTCTTT. As protein: CSAQTGGETEAFF.

The chain combines TRBV7-3 with TRBJ2-6; 7 bases are a match to TRBD1. The CDR3 extends over 19 amino acids. The V gene's germline CDR1 is SGHTA and CDR2 FQGTGA. V was clipped by 5 bases and J by 0 bases; unmatched bases: 13. The CDR3 is CASSLPIGTEASGANVLTF. The CDR3, as DNA: TGTGCCAGCAGCCTACCTATCGGGACAGAGGCCTCTGGGGCCAACGTCCTGACTTTC.

This clonotype appeared many times. The chain recombines TRBV2 with TRBJ2-2; a weak D match, TRBD1 (6 bases). Germline loops: CDR1 SNHLY, CDR2 FYNNEI. The CDR3 consists of 15 residues. Trimming took off 1 base at V and 2 bases at J, with 8 bases between the two ends. CDR3 sequence (DNA): TGTGCCAGCAGTGAAGGGGGGCGTAACACCGGGGAGCTGTTTTTT. Translation: CASSEGGRNTGELFF. Variable domain in full (rest from reference TRBV2 and TRBJ2-2): EPEVTQTPSHQVTQMGQEVILRCVPISNHLYFYWYRQILGQKVEFLVSFYNNEISEKSEIFDDQFSVERPDGSNFTLKIRSTKLEDSAMYFCASSEGGRNTGELFFGEGSRLTVL.

A few counts support this clonotype. This chain links TRBV29-1 with TRBJ2-5; 10 bases fit TRBD1. Germline-derived CDR1 and CDR2 are SQVTM and ANQGSEA. This CDR3 has 13 amino acids. V was clipped by 5 bases and J by 5 bases; unmatched bases: 5. The DNA of the CDR3 is TGCAGCGTTCGACAGGGGGCTTGGGAGACCCAGTACTTC. It codes for CSVRQGAWETQYF. Complete variable domain (other parts from reference TRBV29-1 and TRBJ2-5): SAVISQKPSRDICQRGTSLTIQCQVDSQVTMMFWYRQQPGQSLTLIATANQGSEATYESGFVIDKFPISRPNLTFSTLTVSNMSPEDSSIYLCSVRQGAWETQYFGPGTRLLVL.

This clonotype occurred many times. This chain uses TRBV11-2 with TRBJ1-6; D might be TRBD1 (5 bases). Trimming removed 4 bases from V and 7 bases from J, with 14 bases in between. This CDR3 is 15 amino acids long. Germline-derived CDR1 and CDR2 are SGHAT and FQNNGV. In DNA, the CDR3 is TGTGCCAGCAGCTCTCTCCCGGGACTGAATTCACCCCTCCACTTT. This encodes CASSSLPGLNSPLHF.

The table lists this clonotype with many counts. This chain uses TRBV30 with TRBJ1-3, with unresolved D. The V gene's germline CDR1 is GTSNPN and CDR2 SVGIG (reference sequence). V was pared by 3 bases and J by 0 bases, with 9 bases between. This CDR3 spans 14 amino acids. The chain's CDR3 is CAWRVLNSGNTIYF. CDR3 DNA sequence: TGTGCCTGGAGAGTGTTGAACTCTGGAAACACCATATATTTT.

V usage is TRBV20-1 and J usage is TRBJ2-3; TRBD2 matches at 13 bases. J gave up 3 bases and V 5 bases, and 5 bases lay outside the gene matches. From germline, CDR1 is DFQATT and CDR2 SNEGSKA (reference sequence). The CDR3 loop spans 15 amino acids. In DNA, the CDR3 is TGCAGTGCTGAAGGGACTAGCGGGAAAACAGATACGCAGTATTTT. Protein: CSAEGTSGKTDTQYF.

This clonotype was recorded many times. The V call is TRBV11-2, the J call TRBJ2-1; D remains unclear. Germline V gene lookup returns CDR1 SGHAT and CDR2 FQNNGV. The CDR3 has 15 residues. V shed 2 bases and J shed 9 bases, with 17 bases lying between them. CDR3 residues: CASSLPNFLDPEQFF. In DNA form, the CDR3 reads TGTGCCAGCAGCTTACCAAATTTTCTAGACCCTGAGCAGTTCTTC.

This clonotype was observed many times. The chain couples TRBV20-1 to TRBJ1-4; D not resolved. The length of the CDR3 is 16 residues. Trimming cost V 2 bases and J 6 bases, with 19 bases left between them. The germline V gene encodes CDR1 DFQATT and CDR2 SNEGSKA (reference sequence). The CDR3 DNA follows: TGCAGTGCTAGAACAATCGGGCCCACCGTCGATGAAAAACTGTTTTTT. This encodes CSARTIGPTVDEKLFF.

There are many counts of this clonotype. The chain is built from TRBV12-3 or TRBV12-4 and TRBJ2-3; D is ambiguous. V was cut by 5 bases and J by 6 bases, with 12 bases left in between. CDR3 length: 13 residues. As DNA, the CDR3 is TGTGCCAGCAGTCCCTCCGGGCTCGATACGCAGTATTTT. Protein sequence: CASSPSGLDTQYF.

This clonotype was detected many times. The chain carries TRBV7-9 and TRBJ1-5; possibly TRBD1 for D (5 bases). CDR3 length: 13 residues. The V gene lost 5 bases and the J gene lost 8 bases, with 13 bases spanning the gap. The germline V gene has CDR1 SEHNR and CDR2 FQNEAQ (reference sequence). The CDR3 region is CASSEGRSKPQHF. CDR3 nucleotides: TGTGCCAGCAGCGAGGGACGGTCAAAGCCCCAGCATTTT.

The genes are TRBV11-2 and TRBJ2-7, with 8 bases matching TRBD1. Germline CDR1 SGHAT, CDR2 FQNNGV. With 5 bases clipped from V and 3 bases from J, the junction kept 6 bases outside the gene matches. The CDR3 sequence is 14 residues long. The CDR3 is CASSLGQGGYEQYF. The CDR3 DNA is TGTGCCAGCAGCCTTGGACAGGGCGGCTACGAGCAGTACTTC.

This clonotype was seen ten or more times. The V gene is TRBV5-1, the J gene TRBJ2-3; the D call may be TRBD1 or TRBD2 (5 bases each). V gave up 3 bases and J gave up 5 bases, with 19 bases separating them. The germline V gene encodes CDR1 SGHRS and CDR2 YFSETQ. The CDR3 is made up of 16 amino acids. CDR3 nucleotides: TGCGCCAGCAGCTCACTAGGTGGGGGTGTGGAAGATACGCAGTATTTT. Protein product: CASSSLGGGVEDTQYF.

To note about this clonotype: This likely reflects a read error, since a far larger clone is one base away. V usage is TRBV11-3 and J usage is TRBJ1-5, with 7 bases lining up with TRBD1. CDR1 and CDR2 (germline): SGHNT, YENEEA. There are 15 residues in the CDR3. The V segment lost 6 bases and the J segment 7 bases; nucleotides outside the gene matches: 12. Here the CDR3 DNA reads TGTGCCAGCAGTGGGACAGAGGGCGTTATCCAGCCCCAGCATTTT. It translates to CASSGTEGVIQPQHF.

The chain combines TRBV28 with TRBJ2-1; D not resolved. Germline V gene lookup returns CDR1 MDHEN and CDR2 SYDVKM. V shed 3 bases and J shed 0 bases, with 9 bases lying between them. The CDR3 runs to 15 residues. CDR3 nucleotide sequence: TGTGCCAGCAGTTTCCGTCCAATCTCCTACAATGAGCAGTTCTTC. Translating it yields CASSFRPISYNEQFF. The variable domain in full, with the rest retrieved from reference TRBV28 and TRBJ2-1, is DVKVTQSSRYLVKRTGEKVFLECVQDMDHENMFWYRQDPGLGLRLIYFSYDVKMKEKGDIPEGYSVSREKKERFSLILESASTNQTSMYLCASSFRPISYNEQFFGPGTRLTVL.

This clonotype was picked up many times. CDR3 coding DNA: TGTGCCAGCGGACTAGCGGGAGGTTCAACCTACAATGAGCAGTTCTTC. Translated: CASGLAGGSTYNEQFF. The chain has TRBV19 and TRBJ2-1; TRBD2 agrees at 14 bases. Germline values: CDR1 LNHDA, CDR2 SQIVND (reference sequence). V shed 9 bases and J 2 bases; nucleotides not matched to a gene: 6. This CDR3 spans 16 amino acids.

This clonotype has more than one count but fewer than ten. This chain links TRBV2 with TRBJ1-4; D ambiguous. Germline V gene sequence: CDR1 SNHLY, CDR2 FYNNEI. This CDR3 is built from 16 residues. The germline V and J ends were trimmed by 4 bases and 1 base, with 13 bases remaining between them. DNA for the CDR3: TGTGCCAGCAGTGGTTCCAGTGGGCTAACTAATGAAAAACTGTTTTTT. Residues: CASSGSSGLTNEKLFF.

This clonotype was detected ten times or more. Here the CDR3 DNA reads TGTGCCAGCAGCGCGTGGGGCCCTGGCTTCATTGAGCAGTTCTTC. Translating it yields CASSAWGPGFIEQFF. This chain uses TRBV11-2 with TRBJ2-1; possibly TRBD1 for D (5 bases). There are 15 residues in the CDR3. Trimming took off 5 bases at V and 9 bases at J, with 20 bases between the two ends. The V gene's germline CDR1 is SGHAT and CDR2 FQNNGV.

A note on this clonotype: This likely reflects a read error, since a far larger clone is one base away. The rearrangement uses TRBV3-1 and TRBJ2-7; 10 bases line up with TRBD2. V lost 4 bases, J lost 7 bases, and 10 bases stayed unmatched. CDR1 is LGHDT, CDR2 YNNKEL, per germline (reference sequence). The CDR3 is 15 residues long. For the CDR3, the DNA is TGTGCCAGCAGCCCGGGACTAGCGTTCCACAATGAGCAGTACTTC. Translating it yields CASSPGLAFHNEQYF.

Ten or more counts support this clonotype. J is TRBJ1-1 and V is TRBV30, with D maybe TRBD1 (5 bases). This CDR3 region has 15 residues. With 7 bases removed from V and 3 bases from J, the gap between germline ends came to 21 bases. Germline V lookup: CDR1 GTSNPN, CDR2 SVGIG (reference sequence). CDR3 sequence: CASHVRVIGDTEAFF. The CDR3 coding sequence is TGTGCCTCACACGTCAGGGTTATCGGGGACACTGAAGCTTTCTTT.

This clonotype has at least ten counts. V gene TRBV10-1 combines with J gene TRBJ2-5, with D unresolved. The germline CDR1 and CDR2 sequences are WNHNN and SYGVQD (reference sequence). Trimming pared 0 bases from V and 2 bases from J, leaving 7 bases between. CDR3 size: 14 residues. Here the CDR3 DNA reads TGCGCCAGCAGTGAGTCCTTGGTTCAAGAGACCCAGTACTTC. As protein: CASSESLVQETQYF.

The chain has TRBV20-1 and TRBJ1-5; D might be TRBD1 (5 bases). CDR1 DFQATT and CDR2 SNEGSKA come from the germline V gene (reference sequence). CDR3 length: 14 residues. Trimming removed 3 bases at V and 4 bases at J, with 13 bases between. CDR3 in amino acids: CSASGGYGNQPQHF. For the CDR3, the DNA is TGCAGTGCTAGTGGGGGTTATGGAAATCAGCCCCAGCATTTT.

The rearrangement joins TRBV6-4 to TRBJ1-5; no definite D call. Germline V gene sequence: CDR1 MRHNA, CDR2 SNTAGT. V gave up 0 bases and J gave up 0 bases, with 21 bases separating them. This CDR3 has 20 residues. The CDR3 spells CASSDSRREGSISSNQPQHF. In nucleotides, the CDR3 is TGTGCCAGCAGTGACTCTCGAAGGGAAGGCTCAATTTCTAGCAATCAGCCCCAGCATTTT.

This clonotype was recorded at least ten times. This rearrangement joins TRBV7-9 to TRBJ2-1; D possibly corresponds to TRBD2 (7 bases). The CDR3 runs 17 residues. The germline V gene encodes CDR1 SEHNR and CDR2 FQNEAQ (reference sequence). Between the trimmed V and J ends, which lost 2 bases and 7 bases, there was a span of 21 bases. CDR3 protein: CASSLWGLRSRGNEQFF. Written as DNA, the CDR3 is TGTGCCAGCAGCTTATGGGGACTAAGGAGCAGGGGAAATGAGCAGTTCTTC.

The chain combines TRBV5-4 with TRBJ2-1; 8 positions agree with TRBD1. The CDR3 contains 17 residues. J was trimmed by 2 bases and V by 0 bases; bases with no gene match: 7. Germline loops: CDR1 SGHNT, CDR2 YYREEE (reference sequence). In DNA, the CDR3 is TGTGCCAGCAGCTTGGCGCCCAGGGGGCGCGCCTACAATGAGCAGTTCTTC. Translated, it gives CASSLAPRGRAYNEQFF.

In this sample, this clonotype turned up many times. The rearrangement uses TRBV2 and TRBJ1-1; 10 positions agree with TRBD1. The CDR3 spans 14 residues. The germline V gene has CDR1 SNHLY and CDR2 FYNNEI. J lost 3 bases, V lost 6 bases, and 4 bases had no gene match. CDR3 in DNA: TGTGCCAGCAGCATTGGACAGGGGGACACTGAAGCTTTCTTT. Its protein product is CASSIGQGDTEAFF. Complete variable domain (other parts from reference TRBV2 and TRBJ1-1): EPEVTQTPSHQVTQMGQEVILRCVPISNHLYFYWYRQILGQKVEFLVSFYNNEISEKSEIFDDQFSVERPDGSNFTLKIRSTKLEDSAMYFCASSIGQGDTEAFFGQGTRLTVV.